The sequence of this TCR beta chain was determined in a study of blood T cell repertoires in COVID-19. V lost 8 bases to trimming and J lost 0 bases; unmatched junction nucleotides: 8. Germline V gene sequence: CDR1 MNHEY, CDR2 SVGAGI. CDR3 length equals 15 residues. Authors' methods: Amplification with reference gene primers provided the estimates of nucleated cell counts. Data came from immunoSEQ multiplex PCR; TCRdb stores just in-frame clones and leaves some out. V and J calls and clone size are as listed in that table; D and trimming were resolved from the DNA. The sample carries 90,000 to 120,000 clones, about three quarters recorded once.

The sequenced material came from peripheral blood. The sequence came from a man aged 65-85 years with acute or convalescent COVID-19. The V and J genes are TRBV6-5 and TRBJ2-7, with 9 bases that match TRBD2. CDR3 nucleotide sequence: TGTGCCAGCTACCGATTAGCGGGGGCCTCCTACGAGCAGTACTTC. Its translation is CASYRLAGASYEQYF.